A selection of T cell receptor beta chains follows, all from one sample in a study of tumor-infiltrating lymphocytes in localized non-small cell lung cancer. Only in-frame clones appear in the TCRdb table, and some are missing; sequencing was by immunoSEQ multiplex PCR. The sample gives about 23,000 clones, around 67% of which show up once; under 6.5% is in the top ten. Sequenced input: lung tumor tissue. Receptor source: a human donor with non-small cell lung cancer. Each CDR3 is given with its conserved first and last residue. Fields, in order: J gene, clone size, V gene, D gene, CDR3 protein, CDR3 DNA. D genes are given only for firm matches. Some rows have no size entry. The others give once, few or many, or a class for an expanded clone.

>TRBJ1-1|NA|TRBV5-4|NA
CASSLYRGGKQNTEAFF
TGTGCCAGCAGCTTGTATCGAGGGGGTAAGCAGAACACTGAAGCTTTCTTT
>TRBJ2-7|NA|TRBV5-1|NA
CASSLGTGVQAYEQYF
TGCGCCAGCAGCTTGGGTACCGGGGTACAGGCCTACGAGCAGTACTTC
>TRBJ1-5|few|TRBV6-5|NA
CASSYSIQGNQPQHF
TGTGCCAGCAGTTACTCGATACAAGGCAATCAGCCCCAGCATTTT
>TRBJ2-1|NA|TRBV14|NA
CASSPWDGGSYNEQFF
TGTGCCAGCAGCCCCTGGGACGGGGGCTCCTACAATGAGCAGTTCTTC
>TRBJ2-2|NA|TRBV11-3|TRBD1
CASSWNRGFTGELFF
TGTGCCAGCAGCTGGAACAGGGGGTTCACCGGGGAGCTGTTTTTT
>TRBJ1-1|NA|TRBV19|TRBD1
CASSKMGQRTNTEAFF
TGTGCCAGTAGTAAAATGGGACAGAGAACAAACACTGAAGCTTTCTTT
>TRBJ1-3|few|TRBV30|NA
CAWSVVGNTIYF
TGTGCCTGGAGTGTGGTAGGAAACACCATATATTTT
>TRBJ1-6|medium-sized|TRBV6-5|NA
CASSYSIQGNSPLHF
TGTGCCAGCAGTTACTCGATTCAGGGGAATTCACCCCTCCACTTT
>TRBJ2-3|few|TRBV2|TRBD2
CASSIAGALTDTQYF
TGTGCCAGCAGTATAGCGGGGGCGCTCACAGATACGCAGTATTTT
>TRBJ2-1|once|TRBV7-9|TRBD2
CASSLGVGTSGGVSQFF
TGTGCCAGCAGCTTGGGTGTCGGGACTAGCGGGGGGGTGTCACAGTTCTTC
>TRBJ2-3|NA|TRBV4-3|NA
CASSQDPLRGRDTQYF
TGCGCCAGCAGCCAAGACCCACTACGGGGGCGGGATACGCAGTATTTT